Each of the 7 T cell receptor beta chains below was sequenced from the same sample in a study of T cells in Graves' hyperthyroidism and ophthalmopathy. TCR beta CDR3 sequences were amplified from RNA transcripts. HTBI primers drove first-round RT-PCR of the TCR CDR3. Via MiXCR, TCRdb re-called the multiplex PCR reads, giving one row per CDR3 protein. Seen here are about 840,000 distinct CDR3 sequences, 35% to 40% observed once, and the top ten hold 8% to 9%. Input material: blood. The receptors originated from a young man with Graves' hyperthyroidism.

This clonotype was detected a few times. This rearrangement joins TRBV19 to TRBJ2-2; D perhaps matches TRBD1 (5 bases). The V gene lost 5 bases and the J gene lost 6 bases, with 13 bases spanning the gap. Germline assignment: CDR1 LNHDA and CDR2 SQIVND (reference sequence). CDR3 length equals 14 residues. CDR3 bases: TGTGCCAGTAGTCGGACATCCGACTCCGGGGAGCTGTTTTTT. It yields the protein CASSRTSDSGELFF.

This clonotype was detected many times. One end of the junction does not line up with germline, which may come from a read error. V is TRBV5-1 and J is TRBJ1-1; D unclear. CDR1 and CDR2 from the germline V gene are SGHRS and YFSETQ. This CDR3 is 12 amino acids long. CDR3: CASSLLTPTAPF. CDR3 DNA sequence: TGCGCCAGCAGCTTGTTAACCCCCACTGCGCCATTT.

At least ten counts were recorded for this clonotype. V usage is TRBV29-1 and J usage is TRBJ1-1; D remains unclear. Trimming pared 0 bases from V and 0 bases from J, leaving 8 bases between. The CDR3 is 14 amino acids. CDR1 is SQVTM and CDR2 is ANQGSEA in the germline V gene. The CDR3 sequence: CSVEDEVLNTEAFF. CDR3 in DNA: TGCAGCGTTGAAGATGAGGTGTTGAACACTGAAGCTTTCTTT.

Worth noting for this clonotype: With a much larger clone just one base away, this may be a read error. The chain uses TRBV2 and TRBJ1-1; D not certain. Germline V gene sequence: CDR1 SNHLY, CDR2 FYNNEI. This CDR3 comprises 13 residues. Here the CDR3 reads CTSSAQQNTEAFF. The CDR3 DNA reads TGTACCAGCAGTGCCCAACAGAACACTGAAGCTTTCTTT.

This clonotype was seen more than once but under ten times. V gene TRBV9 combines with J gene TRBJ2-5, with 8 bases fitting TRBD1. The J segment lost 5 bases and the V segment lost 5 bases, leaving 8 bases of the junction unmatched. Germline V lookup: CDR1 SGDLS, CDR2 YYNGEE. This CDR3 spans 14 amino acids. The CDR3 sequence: CASSLTGGMETQYF. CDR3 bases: TGTGCCAGCAGTCTCACAGGGGGAATGGAGACCCAGTACTTC.

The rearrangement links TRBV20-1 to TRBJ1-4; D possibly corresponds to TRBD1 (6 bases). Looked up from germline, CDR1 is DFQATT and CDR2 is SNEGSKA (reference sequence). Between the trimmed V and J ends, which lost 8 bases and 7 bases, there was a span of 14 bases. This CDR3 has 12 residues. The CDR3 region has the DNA TGCAGTATGGAGGGGGGCGGTGAAAAACTGTTTTTT. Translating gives CSMEGGGEKLFF.

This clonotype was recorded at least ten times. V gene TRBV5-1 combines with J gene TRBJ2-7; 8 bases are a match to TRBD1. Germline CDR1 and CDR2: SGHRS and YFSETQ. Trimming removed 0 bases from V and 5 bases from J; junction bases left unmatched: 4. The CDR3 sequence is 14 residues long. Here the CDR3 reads CASSLGTGYHEQYF. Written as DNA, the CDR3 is TGCGCCAGCAGCTTGGGGACAGGGTACCACGAGCAGTACTTC.